This TCR beta chain came from a study of cytomegalovirus exposure and HLA in healthy donors. Notes on the study in general: It is likely that the observed cluster of highly shared sequence variants was a sequencing artifact.

Only one count was recorded for this clone. Its specificity is unknown. CDR1 is SGHDN, CDR2 FVKESK, per germline. This CDR3 contains 17 residues. The ends were cut back, 0 bases at V and 4 bases at J, with 18 bases in the middle. Primers: 60 Vbeta forward and 13 Jbeta reverse. Using immunoSEQ multiplex PCR, the repertoire was profiled, and TCRdb retains in-frame clones only, with some absent. The data contain about 180,000 clones, around 80% of them singletons. The sequencing sample was made of PBMCs. The V call is TRBV14, the J call TRBJ1-2; D possibly corresponds to TRBD1 (6 bases). The sequence came from a woman aged 30 to 39 in good health and CMV-seronegative. This CDR3 is CASSQDLAGGAVYGYTF. In nucleotides, the CDR3 is TGTGCCAGCAGCCAAGATTTAGCGGGGGGCGCCGTCTATGGCTACACCTTC.